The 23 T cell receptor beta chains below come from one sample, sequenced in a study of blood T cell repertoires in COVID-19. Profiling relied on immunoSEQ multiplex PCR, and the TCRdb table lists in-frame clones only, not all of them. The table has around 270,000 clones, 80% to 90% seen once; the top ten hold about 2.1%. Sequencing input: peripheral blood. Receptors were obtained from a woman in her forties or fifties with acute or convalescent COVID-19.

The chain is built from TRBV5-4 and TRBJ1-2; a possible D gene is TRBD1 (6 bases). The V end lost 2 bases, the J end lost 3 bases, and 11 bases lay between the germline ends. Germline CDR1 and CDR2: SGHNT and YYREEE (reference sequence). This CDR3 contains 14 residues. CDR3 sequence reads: CASSFAAGDYGYTF. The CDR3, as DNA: TGTGCCAGCAGCTTTGCGGCAGGGGACTATGGCTACACCTTC.

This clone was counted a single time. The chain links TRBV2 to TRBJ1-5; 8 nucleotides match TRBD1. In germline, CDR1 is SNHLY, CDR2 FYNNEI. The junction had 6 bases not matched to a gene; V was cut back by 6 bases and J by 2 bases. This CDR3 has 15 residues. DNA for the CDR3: TGTGCCAGCAGCCAGGACAGGGCGGGCAATCAGCCCCAGCATTTT. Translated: CASSQDRAGNQPQHF.

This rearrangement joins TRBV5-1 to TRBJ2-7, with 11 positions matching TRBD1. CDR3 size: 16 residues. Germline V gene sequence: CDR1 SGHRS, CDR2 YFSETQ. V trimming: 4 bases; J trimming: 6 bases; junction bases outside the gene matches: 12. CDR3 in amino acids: CASSVEGPGQGGEQYF. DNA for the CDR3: TGCGCCAGCAGCGTGGAGGGACCGGGACAGGGGGGCGAGCAGTACTTC.

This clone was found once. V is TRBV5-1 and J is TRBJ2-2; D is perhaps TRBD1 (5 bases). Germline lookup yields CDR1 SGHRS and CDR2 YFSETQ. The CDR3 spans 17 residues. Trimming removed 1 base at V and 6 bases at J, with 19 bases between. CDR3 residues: CASSLTPTGAPPGELFF. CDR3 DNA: TGCGCCAGCAGCTTGACACCGACTGGGGCCCCTCCCGGGGAGCTGTTTTTT.

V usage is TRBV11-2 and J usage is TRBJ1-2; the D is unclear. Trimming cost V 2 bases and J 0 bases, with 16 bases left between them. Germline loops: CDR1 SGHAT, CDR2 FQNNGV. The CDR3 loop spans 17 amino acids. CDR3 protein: CASSLNGGARTNYGYTF. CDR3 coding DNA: TGTGCCAGCAGCTTAAACGGAGGTGCTCGAACTAACTATGGCTACACCTTC.

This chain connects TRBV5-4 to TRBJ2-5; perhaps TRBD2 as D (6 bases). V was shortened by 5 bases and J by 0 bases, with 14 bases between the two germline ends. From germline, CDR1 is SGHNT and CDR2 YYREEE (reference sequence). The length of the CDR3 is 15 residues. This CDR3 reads CASSSGTAYQETQYF. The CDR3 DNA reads TGTGCCAGCAGTTCCGGGACTGCGTACCAAGAGACCCAGTACTTC.

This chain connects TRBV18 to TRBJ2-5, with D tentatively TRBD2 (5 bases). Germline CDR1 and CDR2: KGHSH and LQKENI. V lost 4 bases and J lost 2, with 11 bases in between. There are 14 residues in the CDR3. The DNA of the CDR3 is TGTGCCAGCTCACTTATACTAGATCAAGAGACCCAGTACTTC. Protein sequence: CASSLILDQETQYF.

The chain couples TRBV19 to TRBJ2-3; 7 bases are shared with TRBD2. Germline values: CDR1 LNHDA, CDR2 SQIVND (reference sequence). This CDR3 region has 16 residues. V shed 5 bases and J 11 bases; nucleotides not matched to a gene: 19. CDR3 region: CASSFHGGTTAEVQYF. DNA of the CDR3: TGTGCCAGTAGTTTCCACGGGGGGACCACCGCGGAGGTGCAGTATTTT.

DNA for the CDR3: TGTGCCAGCAGTCCCCACAGGCGGCACGACTATGGCTACACCTTC. Residues: CASSPHRRHDYGYTF. The chain links TRBV27 to TRBJ1-2, with D possibly TRBD1 on 5 matching bases. Germline-derived CDR1 and CDR2 are MNHEY and SMNVEV (reference sequence). The ends were cut back, 5 bases at V and 3 bases at J, with 16 bases in the middle. The CDR3 is 15 amino acids.

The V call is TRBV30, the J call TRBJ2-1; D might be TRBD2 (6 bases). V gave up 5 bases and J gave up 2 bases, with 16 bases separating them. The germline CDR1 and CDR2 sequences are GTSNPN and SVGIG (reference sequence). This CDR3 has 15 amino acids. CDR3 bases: TGTGCCTGGTCCCCTCCCGGGACTCCCTACAATGAGCAGTTCTTC. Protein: CAWSPPGTPYNEQFF. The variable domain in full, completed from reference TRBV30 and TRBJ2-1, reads SQTIHQWPATLVQPVGSPLSLECTVEGTSNPNLYWYRQAAGRGLQLLFYSVGIGQISSEVPQNLSASRPQDRQFILSSKKLLLSDSGFYLCAWSPPGTPYNEQFFGPGTRLTVL.

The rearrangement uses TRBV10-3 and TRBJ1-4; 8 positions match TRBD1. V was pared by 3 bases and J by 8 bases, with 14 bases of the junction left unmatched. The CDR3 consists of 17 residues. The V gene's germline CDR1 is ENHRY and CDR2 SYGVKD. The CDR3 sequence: CAISDPPGQGLTEKLFF. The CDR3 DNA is TGTGCCATCAGTGACCCCCCCGGACAGGGATTAACAGAAAAACTGTTTTTT.

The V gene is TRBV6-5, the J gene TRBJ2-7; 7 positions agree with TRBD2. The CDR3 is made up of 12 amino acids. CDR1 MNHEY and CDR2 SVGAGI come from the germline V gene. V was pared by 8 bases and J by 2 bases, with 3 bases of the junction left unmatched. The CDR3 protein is CASGGDAYEQYF. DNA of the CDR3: TGTGCCAGCGGGGGGGACGCCTACGAGCAGTACTTC.

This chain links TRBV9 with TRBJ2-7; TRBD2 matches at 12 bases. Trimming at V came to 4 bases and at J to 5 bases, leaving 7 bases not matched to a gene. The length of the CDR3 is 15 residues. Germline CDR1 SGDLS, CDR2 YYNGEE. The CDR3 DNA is TGTGCCAGCAGCCAAACGACTAGCGGGAGCCACGAGCAGTACTTC. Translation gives CASSQTTSGSHEQYF.

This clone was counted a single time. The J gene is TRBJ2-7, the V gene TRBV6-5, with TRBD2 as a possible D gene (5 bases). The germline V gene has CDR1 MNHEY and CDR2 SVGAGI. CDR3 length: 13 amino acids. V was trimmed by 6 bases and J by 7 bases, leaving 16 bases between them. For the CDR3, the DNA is TGTGCCAGCAGGGCCCGGGGTACGGGGGAGCAGTACTTC. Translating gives CASRARGTGEQYF.

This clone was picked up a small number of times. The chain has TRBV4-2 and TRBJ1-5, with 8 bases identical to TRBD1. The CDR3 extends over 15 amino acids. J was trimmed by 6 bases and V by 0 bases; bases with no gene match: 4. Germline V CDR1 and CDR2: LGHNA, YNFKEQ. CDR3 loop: CASSQEGGQAQPQHF. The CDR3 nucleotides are TGTGCCAGCAGCCAAGAAGGGGGACAGGCTCAGCCCCAGCATTTT.

The CDR3 loop reads CASSPEAGVQYEQYF. DNA of the CDR3: TGTGCCAGCTCACCGGAAGCGGGAGTGCAATACGAGCAGTACTTC. The V and J genes are TRBV18 and TRBJ2-7; 8 bases line up with TRBD2. With V trimmed by 3 bases and J by 4 bases, 8 bases remained unmatched. The CDR3 length is 15 residues. Germline CDR1 is KGHSH and CDR2 is LQKENI.

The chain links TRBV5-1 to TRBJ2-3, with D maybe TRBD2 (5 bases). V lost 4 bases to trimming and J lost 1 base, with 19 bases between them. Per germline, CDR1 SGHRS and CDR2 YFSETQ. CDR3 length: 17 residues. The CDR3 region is CASSPPLQDFRTDTQYF. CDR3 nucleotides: TGCGCCAGCAGCCCACCCCTCCAGGACTTCCGCACAGATACGCAGTATTTT.

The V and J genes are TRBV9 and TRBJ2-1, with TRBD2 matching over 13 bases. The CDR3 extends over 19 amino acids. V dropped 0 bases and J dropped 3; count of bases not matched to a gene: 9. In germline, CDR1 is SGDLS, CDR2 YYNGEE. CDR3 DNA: TGTGCCAGCAGCGTAGGAGGGGTTACTAGCGGGAGGGTCTACAATGAGCAGTTCTTC. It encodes CASSVGGVTSGRVYNEQFF.

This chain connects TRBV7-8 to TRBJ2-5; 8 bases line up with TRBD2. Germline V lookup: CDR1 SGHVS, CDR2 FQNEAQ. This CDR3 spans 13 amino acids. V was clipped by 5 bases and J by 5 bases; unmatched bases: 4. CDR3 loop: CASSRGTSETQYF. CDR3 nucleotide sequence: TGTGCCAGCAGCCGCGGGACTAGTGAGACCCAGTACTTC.

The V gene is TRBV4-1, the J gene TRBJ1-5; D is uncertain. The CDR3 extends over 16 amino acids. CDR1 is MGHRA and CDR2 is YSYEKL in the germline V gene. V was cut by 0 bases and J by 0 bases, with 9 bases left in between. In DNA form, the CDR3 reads TGCGCCAGCAGCCAAGAGTGGCAAAATAGCAATCAGCCCCAGCATTTT. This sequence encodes CASSQEWQNSNQPQHF.

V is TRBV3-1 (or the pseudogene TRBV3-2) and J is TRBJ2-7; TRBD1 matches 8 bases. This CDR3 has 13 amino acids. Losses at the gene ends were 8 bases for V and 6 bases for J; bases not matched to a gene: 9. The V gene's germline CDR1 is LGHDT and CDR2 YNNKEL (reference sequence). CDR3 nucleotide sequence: TGTGCCAGCGAAGACAGGGGTTCTGGCGAGCAGTACTTC. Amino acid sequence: CASEDRGSGEQYF.

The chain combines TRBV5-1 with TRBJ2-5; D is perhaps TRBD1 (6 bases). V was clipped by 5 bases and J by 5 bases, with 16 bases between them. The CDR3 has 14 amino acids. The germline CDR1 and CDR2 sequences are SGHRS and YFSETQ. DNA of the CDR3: TGCGCCAGCAGTTCAATACAGGGAGAGGAGACCCAGTACTTC. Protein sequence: CASSSIQGEETQYF.

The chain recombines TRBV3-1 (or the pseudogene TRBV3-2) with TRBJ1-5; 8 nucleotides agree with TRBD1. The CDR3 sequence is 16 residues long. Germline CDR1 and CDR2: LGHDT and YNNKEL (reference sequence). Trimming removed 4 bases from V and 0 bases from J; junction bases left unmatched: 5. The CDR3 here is CASSPTGDGSNQPQHF. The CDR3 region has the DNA TGTGCCAGCAGCCCGACAGGGGACGGTAGCAATCAGCCCCAGCATTTT.